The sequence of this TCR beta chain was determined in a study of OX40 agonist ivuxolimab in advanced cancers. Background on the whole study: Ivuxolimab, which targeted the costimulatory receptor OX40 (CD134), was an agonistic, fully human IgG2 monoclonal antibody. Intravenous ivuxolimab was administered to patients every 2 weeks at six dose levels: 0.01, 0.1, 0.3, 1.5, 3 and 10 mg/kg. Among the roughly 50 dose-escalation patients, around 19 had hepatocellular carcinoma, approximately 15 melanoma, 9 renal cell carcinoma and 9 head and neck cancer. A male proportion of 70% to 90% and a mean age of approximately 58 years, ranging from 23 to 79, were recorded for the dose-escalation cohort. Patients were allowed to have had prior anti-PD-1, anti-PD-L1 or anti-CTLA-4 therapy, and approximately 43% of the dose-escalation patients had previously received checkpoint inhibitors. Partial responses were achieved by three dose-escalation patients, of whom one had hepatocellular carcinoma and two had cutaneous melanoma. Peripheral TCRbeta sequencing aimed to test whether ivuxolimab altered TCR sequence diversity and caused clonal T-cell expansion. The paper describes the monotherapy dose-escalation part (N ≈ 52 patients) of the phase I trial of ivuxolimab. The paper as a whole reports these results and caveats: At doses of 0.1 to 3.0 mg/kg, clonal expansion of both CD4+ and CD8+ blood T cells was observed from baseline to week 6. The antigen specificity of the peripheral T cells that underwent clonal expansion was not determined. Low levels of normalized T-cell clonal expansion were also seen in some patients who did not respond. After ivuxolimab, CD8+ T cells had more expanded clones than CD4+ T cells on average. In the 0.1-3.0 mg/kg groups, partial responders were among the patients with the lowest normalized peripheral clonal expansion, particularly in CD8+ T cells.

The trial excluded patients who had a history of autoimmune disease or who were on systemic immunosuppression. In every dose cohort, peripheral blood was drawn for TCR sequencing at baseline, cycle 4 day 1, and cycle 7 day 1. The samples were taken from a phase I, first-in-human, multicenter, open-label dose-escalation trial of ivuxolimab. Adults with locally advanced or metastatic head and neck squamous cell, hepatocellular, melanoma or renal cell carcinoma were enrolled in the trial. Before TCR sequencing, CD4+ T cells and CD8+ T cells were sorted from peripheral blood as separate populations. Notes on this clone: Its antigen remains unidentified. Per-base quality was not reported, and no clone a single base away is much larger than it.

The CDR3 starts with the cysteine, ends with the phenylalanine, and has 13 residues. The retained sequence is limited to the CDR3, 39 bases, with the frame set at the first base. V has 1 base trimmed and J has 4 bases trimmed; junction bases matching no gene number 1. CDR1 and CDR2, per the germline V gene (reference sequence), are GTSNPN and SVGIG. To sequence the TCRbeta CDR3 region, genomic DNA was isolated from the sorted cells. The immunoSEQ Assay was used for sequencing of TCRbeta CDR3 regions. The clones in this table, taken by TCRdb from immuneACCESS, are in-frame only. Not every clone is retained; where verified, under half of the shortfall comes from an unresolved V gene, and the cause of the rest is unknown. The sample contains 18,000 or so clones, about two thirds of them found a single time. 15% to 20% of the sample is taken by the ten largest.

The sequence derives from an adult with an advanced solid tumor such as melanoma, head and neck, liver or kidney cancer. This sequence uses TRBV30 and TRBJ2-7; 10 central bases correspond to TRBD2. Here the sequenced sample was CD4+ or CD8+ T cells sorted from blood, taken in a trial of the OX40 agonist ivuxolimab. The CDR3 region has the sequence CAWSEREGYEQYF. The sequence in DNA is TGTGCCTGGAGTGAGCGGGAGGGGTACGAGCAGTACTTC.